This TCR beta chain was captured in a study of T cell responses to AZD1222 COVID-19 vaccine. Notes on this clone: Its specificity is unknown.

Profiling relied on immunoSEQ multiplex PCR, and the TCRdb table lists in-frame clones only, not all of them. The table shows about 46,000 clones, with around 90% occurring only once. Germline V gene lookup returns CDR1 SGHDN and CDR2 FVKESK. The CDR3 loop spans 14 amino acids. V gave up 1 base and J gave up 2 bases, with 8 bases separating them. Study observations and caveats: The sample set comprised mostly white British donors with more females, and clonal diversity was possibly underestimated. Receipt of two AZD1222 doses was followed by a rise in Spike-specific TCR breadth and depth.

The TCR was taken from an adult who received the AZD1222 COVID-19 vaccine. The chain uses TRBV14 and TRBJ1-2; unclear D gene. The material sequenced was peripheral blood, taken 28 days after the second AZD1222 dose. The CDR3 region is CASSQGQFNYGYTF. The CDR3 coding sequence is TGTGCCAGCAGCCAAGGGCAGTTCAACTATGGCTACACCTTC.